The rows below give T cell receptor beta chains drawn from one sample of a study of blood T cell repertoires in COVID-19. Only in-frame clones appear in the TCRdb table, and some are missing; sequencing was by immunoSEQ multiplex PCR. Of about 320,000 clones listed, 89% were seen once; the top ten hold 4% to 6%. Material for sequencing was PBMCs or T cells enriched from blood (not recorded which). Receptor source: a man in his sixties who had recovered from COVID-19. The CDR3 runs from the conserved cysteine through the conserved F or W. Fields, in order: J gene, clone size, D gene, V gene, CDR3 protein, CDR3 DNA. A D gene is named only where the DNA matches it firmly. The size entry is marked missing in some rows and otherwise reads once, few, many or a size class.

TRBJ1-1	NA	NA	TRBV5-4	CASSSGMWEKGTEAFF	TGTGCCAGCAGCTCCGGGATGTGGGAGAAAGGGACTGAAGCTTTCTTT
TRBJ2-7	NA	TRBD1	TRBV18	CASSPSGRGPTTLYEQYF	TGTGCCAGCTCACCATCTGGCAGGGGGCCTACTACTCTCTACGAGCAGTACTTC
TRBJ2-7	NA	TRBD2	TRBV7-2	CASSLGLAGEQYF	TGTGCCAGCAGCTTAGGGCTAGCGGGAGAGCAGTACTTC
TRBJ2-2	NA	TRBD1	TRBV6-5	CASRVGQAGELFF	TGTGCCAGCAGGGTCGGACAGGCCGGGGAGCTGTTTTTT
TRBJ1-1	NA	NA	TRBV12-3/TRBV12-4	CASSQGTEAFF	TGTGCCAGCAGTCAGGGCACTGAAGCTTTCTTT
TRBJ2-5	NA	TRBD2	TRBV5-1	CASSLGLAGYQETQYF	TGCGCCAGCAGCTTGGGACTAGCGGGGTACCAAGAGACCCAGTACTTC
TRBJ1-1	NA	TRBD1	TRBV28	CASSYGTANAEAFF	TGTGCCAGCAGCTACGGGACAGCGAACGCTGAAGCTTTCTTT
TRBJ1-1	NA	NA	TRBV5-4	CASSFGRDTEAFF	TGTGCCAGCAGCTTCGGTCGAGACACTGAAGCTTTCTTT
TRBJ2-7	NA	TRBD2	TRBV19	CASSDRTSGRALGSFYEQYF	TGTGCCAGTAGTGACCGGACTAGCGGGAGGGCCCTCGGGTCCTTCTACGAGCAGTACTTC
TRBJ2-3	NA	TRBD2	TRBV28	CASSQIPKAGAYTDTQYF	TGTGCCAGCAGCCAGATCCCTAAAGCGGGGGCTTACACAGATACGCAGTATTTT
TRBJ1-5	NA	NA	TRBV18	CASSPREGHGNQPQHF	TGTGCCAGCTCACCACGGGAGGGGCATGGCAATCAGCCCCAGCATTTT
TRBJ2-7	NA	NA	TRBV6-2/TRBV6-3	CASSIDSSYEQYF	TGTGCCAGCAGCATCGACAGCTCCTACGAGCAGTACTTC
TRBJ2-1	once	TRBD1	TRBV5-1	CASSPGTGGGYNEQFF	TGCGCCAGCAGCCCAGGGACAGGGGGAGGCTACAATGAGCAGTTCTTC
TRBJ2-6	once	NA	TRBV28	CASSYTGAGANVLTF	TGTGCCAGCAGTTATACAGGAGCTGGGGCCAACGTCCTGACTTTC
TRBJ1-6	NA	TRBD1	TRBV24-1	CATSGQGSSPLHF	TGTGCCACCAGTGGACAGGGCTCTTCACCCCTCCACTTT
TRBJ1-1	NA	NA	TRBV19	CASRRAQNTEAFF	TGTGCCAGTAGGAGGGCTCAGAACACTGAAGCTTTCTTT
TRBJ1-1	NA	NA	TRBV7-9	CASSLESGTEAFF	TGTGCCAGCAGCTTAGAGTCCGGGACTGAAGCTTTCTTT
TRBJ2-1	NA	NA	TRBV7-9	CASSRGTGEQFF	TGTGCCAGCAGCCGGGGGACCGGTGAGCAGTTCTTC
TRBJ2-7	NA	TRBD2	TRBV24-1	CATSDPTSRNEQYF	TGTGCCACCAGTGACCCGACTAGCCGTAACGAGCAGTACTTC
TRBJ1-1	NA	NA	TRBV7-2	CASSLGTENTEAFF	TGTGCCAGCAGCCTTGGTACAGAGAACACTGAAGCTTTCTTT
TRBJ2-1	NA	TRBD2	TRBV5-1	CASSLDPGLGVNEQFF	TGCGCCAGCAGCTTGGACCCGGGACTAGGGGTAAATGAGCAGTTCTTC
TRBJ2-1	once	NA	TRBV4-1	CASSQIGRSSYNEQFF	TGCGCCAGCAGCCAAATAGGGAGGAGCTCCTACAATGAGCAGTTCTTC
TRBJ2-7	NA	TRBD2	TRBV11-2	CASSSQRAGGRGSTEQYF	TGTGCCAGCAGCTCCCAACGAGCGGGGGGGAGGGGTTCTACCGAGCAGTACTTC
TRBJ1-5	NA	NA	TRBV19	CASINRAEGGNQPQHF	TGTGCCAGTATTAACAGGGCAGAGGGAGGCAATCAGCCCCAGCATTTT
TRBJ1-6	NA	NA	TRBV2	CASSENGAEVLGSPLHF	TGTGCCAGCAGTGAAAATGGGGCAGAAGTGCTGGGCTCACCCCTCCACTTT
TRBJ2-1	NA	NA	TRBV6-5	CASSWGGMNNEQFF	TGTGCCAGCAGTTGGGGCGGGATGAACAATGAGCAGTTCTTC
TRBJ1-1	NA	TRBD1	TRBV5-4	CASSLGQGVLNTEAFF	TGTGCCAGCAGCTTAGGACAGGGGGTTTTGAACACTGAAGCTTTCTTT
TRBJ2-3	NA	NA	TRBV19	CASSIVGGNTDTQYF	TGTGCCAGTAGTATCGTCGGGGGAAACACAGATACGCAGTATTTT
TRBJ1-4	NA	TRBD1	TRBV7-3	CASSLGQVLPHSTGEKLFF	TGTGCCAGCAGCCTGGGACAGGTCCTTCCCCACTCCACGGGGGAAAAACTGTTTTTT
TRBJ2-7	NA	TRBD2	TRBV4-1	CASSQGLAVAYEQYF	TGCGCCAGCAGCCAAGGACTAGCGGTAGCCTACGAGCAGTACTTC
TRBJ2-3	NA	NA	TRBV5-1	CASSLRARQGNTDTQYF	TGCGCCAGCAGCTTGAGGGCGAGGCAGGGAAACACAGATACGCAGTATTTT
TRBJ2-7	NA	TRBD2	TRBV11-3	CASSQLAGDEQYF	TGTGCCAGCAGCCAATTAGCGGGAGACGAGCAGTACTTC
TRBJ2-3	NA	TRBD1	TRBV10-3	CAIRGDRASTDTQYF	TGTGCCATCAGAGGCGACAGGGCTAGCACAGATACGCAGTATTTT
TRBJ1-2	NA	TRBD1	TRBV7-2	CASSFGQDFYGYTF	TGTGCCAGCAGCTTTGGACAGGATTTTTATGGCTACACCTTC
TRBJ2-3	NA	TRBD1	TRBV27	CASSLLGQGKGYTQYF	TGTGCCAGCAGTTTACTTGGACAGGGAAAAGGATATACGCAGTATTTT
TRBJ1-1	NA	TRBD1	TRBV6-5	CASSYSGTGVNTEAFF	TGTGCCAGCAGTTATTCCGGGACAGGGGTGAACACTGAAGCTTTCTTT
TRBJ1-1	NA	TRBD1	TRBV7-9	CASSLHRDRRLNTEAFF	TGTGCCAGCAGCTTACACCGGGACAGGCGATTGAACACTGAAGCTTTCTTT
TRBJ2-1	NA	NA	TRBV29-1	CSVAGTRELGYNEQFF	TGCAGCGTTGCGGGGACAAGGGAGTTAGGCTACAATGAGCAGTTCTTC
TRBJ1-1	few	TRBD1	TRBV11-1	CASSPTATGANTEAFF	TGTGCCAGCAGTCCAACCGCGACAGGGGCGAACACTGAAGCTTTCTTT
TRBJ1-2	NA	NA	TRBV11-2	CASSLAGTNGYTF	TGTGCCAGCAGCTTAGCGGGGACAAACGGCTACACCTTC
TRBJ1-5	NA	TRBD1	TRBV5-5	CAPDQDRGDQPQHF	TGTGCCCCCGACCAGGACAGGGGAGACCAGCCCCAGCATTTT
TRBJ2-7	NA	TRBD1	TRBV7-9	CASSSQGVLYEQYF	TGTGCCAGCAGCTCGCAGGGGGTGCTGTACGAGCAGTACTTC
TRBJ2-7	NA	TRBD1	TRBV6-5	CASSYSRAGGSYEQYF	TGTGCCAGCAGTTACTCGCGGGCAGGGGGCTCCTACGAGCAGTACTTC
TRBJ1-1	NA	NA	TRBV27	CASSLYRTANTEAFF	TGTGCCAGCAGTTTATACCGGACAGCGAACACTGAAGCTTTCTTT
TRBJ2-3	NA	NA	TRBV5-6	CASSLANRGDTQYF	TGTGCCAGCAGCTTGGCCAACCGGGGAGATACGCAGTATTTT
TRBJ1-4	NA	NA	TRBV4-2	CASSQEGGNEKLFF	TGTGCCAGCAGCCAAGAGGGGGGGAATGAAAAACTGTTTTTT
TRBJ2-4	few	NA	TRBV2	CASSVGGNIQYF	TGTGCCAGCAGTGTTGGGGGGAACATTCAGTACTTC
TRBJ1-5	NA	TRBD1	TRBV29-1	CSVQGASNQPQHF	TGCAGCGTTCAGGGGGCCTCCAATCAGCCCCAGCATTTT
TRBJ2-5	NA	TRBD1	TRBV24-1	CATSATTGVKKETQYF	TGTGCCACCAGTGCCACGACAGGGGTAAAGAAAGAGACCCAGTACTTC
TRBJ2-7	NA	TRBD1	TRBV6-5	CASSYFRTGPYEQYF	TGTGCCAGCAGTTACTTCCGGACAGGGCCCTACGAGCAGTACTTC
TRBJ1-2	NA	NA	TRBV29-1	CSVDLGGSNYGYTF	TGCAGCGTTGACCTCGGGGGGTCTAACTATGGCTACACCTTC
TRBJ2-1	once	TRBD2	TRBV18	CASSRTSGIDNEQFF	TGTGCCAGCTCACGGACTAGCGGGATAGATAATGAGCAGTTCTTC